This note documents a single T cell receptor beta chain sequence. The junction does not match germline at one end; this may be a read error. The data stem from a study of cytomegalovirus exposure and HLA in healthy donors. Sequenced by immunoSEQ multiplex PCR; TCRdb stores in-frame clones only, minus some. The data show some 180,000 clones, with roughly 81% seen just once and around 1.2% held by the top ten. The CDR3 runs to 14 residues. CDR1 and CDR2 from the germline V gene are SQVTM and ANQGSEA. The chain couples TRBV29-1 to TRBJ2-1; D gene uncertain. This TCR was recovered from a woman under 40 in good health and CMV-seronegative. The sequenced material came from PBMCs. In DNA form, the CDR3 reads TGCAGCGTCGAAGTAACGTCCCGCGAGTCGGGGCAGTTCTTC. Its translation: CSVEVTSRESGQFF.